These 5 T cell receptor beta chains came from one sample sequenced in a study of blood T cells in healthy people across ages. Next came a second PCR, run for about 7 to 12 cycles, which used a sample-barcoded 5' primer along with a J-beta primer mix. TCRdb processed the 5' RACE reads anew with MiXCR; each CDR3 protein has one entry. Of 600,000 to 900,000 distinct CDR3 sequences listed, about 26% are singletons. The same data also contributed to another study, on T cells of mothers and their children.

Sequenced: blood. The source of these receptors is a boy aged 5-17 years in good health.

This clonotype was counted a few times. The V and J genes are TRBV20-1 and TRBJ1-2; a weak D match, TRBD1 (6 bases). The CDR3 spans 12 residues. The V end was cut by 8 bases, the J end by 5 bases, with 15 bases between. CDR1 and CDR2 (germline): DFQATT, SNEGSKA (reference sequence). The CDR3 here is CSSEGGVYGYTF. The CDR3 DNA reads as TGCAGTTCCGAGGGGGGAGTGTATGGCTACACCTTC.

The CDR3 loop is CASSRSVGAGEKLFF. The CDR3 coding sequence is TGTGCCAGCAGCCGTTCGGTGGGGGCGGGTGAAAAACTGTTTTTT. The chain has TRBV7-6 and TRBJ1-4, with D tentatively TRBD1 (6 bases). The ends were cut back, 5 bases at V and 7 bases at J, with 17 bases in the middle. The CDR3 totals 15 residues. Germline V gives CDR1 SGHVS, CDR2 FNYEAQ.

This clonotype showed up just a few times. The V and J genes are TRBV20-1 and TRBJ1-5, with a weak D call TRBD1 (5 bases). The V end was cut by 5 bases, the J end by 4 bases, with 12 bases between. The CDR3 has 13 residues. Germline V gene lookup returns CDR1 DFQATT and CDR2 SNEGSKA (reference sequence). The CDR3 region is CSALRDRNQPQHF. The DNA of the CDR3 is TGCAGTGCTCTCCGGGACCGAAATCAGCCCCAGCATTTT.

This clonotype was seen more than once but under ten times. The chain employs TRBV13 and TRBJ2-1; TRBD1 is a possible D gene (6 bases). V lost 4 bases, J lost 0 bases, and 13 bases lay in between. CDR3 size: 16 residues. Germline assignment: CDR1 PRHDT and CDR2 FYEKMQ (reference sequence). This chain's CDR3 is CASSSLDRSSYNEQFF. CDR3 sequence (DNA): TGTGCCAGCAGCTCCCTAGACAGGAGCTCCTACAATGAGCAGTTCTTC.

Only a few counts were recorded for this clonotype. CDR3 in DNA: TGTGTCACCGGGCCAGGGGGACAGGTATTCTATGGCTACACCTTC. It codes for CVTGPGGQVFYGYTF. V and J are TRBV13 and TRBJ1-2; TRBD1 matches at 8 bases. The CDR3 runs to 15 residues. Per germline, CDR1 PRHDT and CDR2 FYEKMQ (reference sequence).